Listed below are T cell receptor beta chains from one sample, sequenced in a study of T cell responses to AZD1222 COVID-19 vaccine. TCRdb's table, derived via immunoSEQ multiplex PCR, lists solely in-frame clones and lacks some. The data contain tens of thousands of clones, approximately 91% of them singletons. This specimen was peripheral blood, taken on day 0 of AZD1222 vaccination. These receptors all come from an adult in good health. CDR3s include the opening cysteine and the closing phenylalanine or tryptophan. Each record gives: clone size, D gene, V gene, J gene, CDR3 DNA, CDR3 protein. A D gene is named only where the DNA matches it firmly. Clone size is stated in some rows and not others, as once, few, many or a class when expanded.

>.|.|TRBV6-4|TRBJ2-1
TGTGCCAGCAGTGACTCGAGCCCCTACAATGAGCAGTTCTTC
CASSDSSPYNEQFF
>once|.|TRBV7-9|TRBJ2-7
TGTGCCAGCAGCTTAGGCAGTTACGAGCAGTACTTC
CASSLGSYEQYF
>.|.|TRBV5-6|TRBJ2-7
TGTGCCAGCAGCTTGGACAGGTCCTACGAGCAGTACTTC
CASSLDRSYEQYF
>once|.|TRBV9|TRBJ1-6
TGTGCCAGCAGCGTAGAGGCGGGTATTAATTCACCCCTCCACTTT
CASSVEAGINSPLHF
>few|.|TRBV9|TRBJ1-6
TGTGCCAGCAGCCCCATGGGGGGTTATAATTCACCCCTCCACTTT
CASSPMGGYNSPLHF
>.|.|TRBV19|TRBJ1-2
TGTGCCAGTAGTATAGGTGAGGGGTATTATGGCTACACCTTC
CASSIGEGYYGYTF
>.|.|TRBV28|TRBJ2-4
TGTGCCACCCAAGGGGGGTCCCCGAACATTCAGTACTTC
CATQGGSPNIQYF
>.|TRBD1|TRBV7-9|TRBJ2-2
TGTGCCAGCAGTCCTCCGGGACAGGCAAACACCGGGGAGCTGTTTTTT
CASSPPGQANTGELFF
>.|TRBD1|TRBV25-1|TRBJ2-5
TGTGCCAGCGGAAGGACAGGACAAGAGACCCAGTACTTC
CASGRTGQETQYF
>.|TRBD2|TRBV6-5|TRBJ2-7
TGTGCCAGCAGCATCAGGACTAGCGGTTCCTACGAGCAGTACTTC
CASSIRTSGSYEQYF
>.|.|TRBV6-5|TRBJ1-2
TGTGCCAGCAGGCCGGACGGCTCTTATGGCTACACCTTC
CASRPDGSYGYTF
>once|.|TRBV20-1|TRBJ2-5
TGCAGTGTGAAGCGCGGGGAGACCCAGTACTTC
CSVKRGETQYF
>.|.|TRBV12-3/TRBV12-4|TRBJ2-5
TGTGCCAGCAGTTTCACTCTGGAAGAGACCCAGTACTTC
CASSFTLEETQYF
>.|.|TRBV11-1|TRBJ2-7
TGTGCCAGCAGCCTTGGACCCCTTCGATACGAGCAGTACTTC
CASSLGPLRYEQYF
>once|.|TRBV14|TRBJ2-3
TGTGCCAGCTCCCACGGATCTAGCACAGATACGCAGTATTTT
CASSHGSSTDTQYF
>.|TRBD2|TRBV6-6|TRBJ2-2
TGTGCCAGCAGCATGACTAGCGGGGCTAGCGCCGGGGAGCTGTTTTTT
CASSMTSGASAGELFF
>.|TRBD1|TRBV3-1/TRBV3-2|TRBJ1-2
TGTGCCAGCAGCCAACAGGGGGACTATGGCTACACCTTC
CASSQQGDYGYTF
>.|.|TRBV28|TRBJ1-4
TGTGCCAGCATCGGGTTAGATGAAAAACTGTTTTTT
CASIGLDEKLFF
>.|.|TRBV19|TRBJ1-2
TGTGCCAGTAGTATTGATGGTTCGGGTGGCTACACCTTC
CASSIDGSGGYTF
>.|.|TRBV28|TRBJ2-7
TGTGCCAGCAGTTTGCCGGGGTACGAGCAGTACTTC
CASSLPGYEQYF
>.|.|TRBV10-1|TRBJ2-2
TGCGCCAGCAGTCAAACAGCCAACACCGGGGAGCTGTTTTTT
CASSQTANTGELFF
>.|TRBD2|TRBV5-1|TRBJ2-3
TGCGCCAGCAGCTCGGGACTAGCGGGAGCAGCAGATACGCAGTATTTT
CASSSGLAGAADTQYF
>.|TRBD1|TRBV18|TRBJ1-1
TGTGCCAGCTCAACGGACAGGAAGGGCACTGAAGCTTTCTTT
CASSTDRKGTEAFF
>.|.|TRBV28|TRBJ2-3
TGTGCCAGCATTGGGGGATTTAGCGCAGATACGCAGTATTTT
CASIGGFSADTQYF
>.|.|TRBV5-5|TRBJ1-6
TGTGCCAGCATCACCGACTGGGGCGCTAATTCACCCCTCCACTTT
CASITDWGANSPLHF
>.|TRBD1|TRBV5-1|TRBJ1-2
TGCGCCAGCAGCTTGGGTCGACAGGGTGAAGGCTATGGCTACACCTTC
CASSLGRQGEGYGYTF
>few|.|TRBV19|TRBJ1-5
TGTGCCAGTAGCCCAGAGGGATATAGCAATCAGCCCCAGCATTTT
CASSPEGYSNQPQHF
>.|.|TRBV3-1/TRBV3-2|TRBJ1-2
TGTGCCAGCAGTCCAGGGTCAGGGGATAACTATGGCTACACCTTC
CASSPGSGDNYGYTF
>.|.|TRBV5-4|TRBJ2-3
TGTGCCAGCAGCCCCAACCCTAGCACAGATACGCAGTATTTT
CASSPNPSTDTQYF
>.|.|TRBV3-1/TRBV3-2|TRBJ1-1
TGTGCCAGCAGTTTCTCTGAGTCTACTGAAGCTTTCTTT
CASSFSESTEAFF
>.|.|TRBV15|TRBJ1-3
TGTGCCACCACCACAATGAGGGGGAACACCATATATTTT
CATTTMRGNTIYF